Listed below are T cell receptor beta chains from one sample, sequenced in a study of beta chain features in type 1 diabetes. Measured with immunoSEQ multiplex PCR; TCRdb has only the in-frame clones, and not every one. The sample carries around 400,000 clones, more than 13% recorded once. The sequenced sample consisted of naive CD4+ T cells from blood. These receptors all stem from a woman under 30 in good health. Each CDR3 is given with its conserved first and last residue. The D gene is left open where the match is weak. Size values are once, few and many counts, or a class for expanded clones, and some rows have none.

D gene,J gene,V gene,clone size,CDR3 DNA,CDR3 protein
.,TRBJ2-4,TRBV5-6,.,TGTGCCAGCAGCACCGAGGTTACAAGACAGTACTTC,CASSTEVTRQYF
TRBD2,TRBJ2-2,TRBV10-3,.,TGTGCCGTGCCTAGCGGACTAAACACCGGGGAGCTGTTTTTT,CAVPSGLNTGELFF
.,TRBJ2-7,TRBV7-3,.,TGTGCCAGCAGCTTAAACGGTCTCGACAGGCGAGCCTACGAGCAGTACTTC,CASSLNGLDRRAYEQYF
TRBD1,TRBJ1-1,TRBV14,few,TGTGCCAGCAGCCAAGATCGATGGACAGGGAAAGTTTACACTGAAGCTTTCTTT,CASSQDRWTGKVYTEAFF
.,TRBJ1-2,TRBV30,few,TGTGCCTGGAGTGGGCAGGTCTATGGCTACACCTTC,CAWSGQVYGYTF
.,TRBJ2-5,TRBV29-1,.,TGCAGCGTTCGCCCAGACAGCGCTCAAGAGACCCAGTACTTC,CSVRPDSAQETQYF
.,TRBJ1-1,TRBV29-1,few,TGCAGCGCACTGACAGGTGTGCGGAACACTGAAGCTTTCTTT,CSALTGVRNTEAFF
.,TRBJ2-7,TRBV2,.,TGTGCCAGCACCAAGGAGGCTAGCGTATCCTACGAGCAGTACTTC,CASTKEASVSYEQYF
.,TRBJ1-1,TRBV11-2,few,TGTGCCAGCAGCTTAGAGAGGGTGAGATTTACCGGGACTGAAGCTTTCTTT,CASSLERVRFTGTEAFF
.,TRBJ2-3,TRBV2,.,TGTGCCAGCACTGGGACACCAATAACCACAGATACGCAGTATTTT,CASTGTPITTDTQYF
.,TRBJ1-4,TRBV15,.,TGTGCCACCAGCAGAGATCGGGCAGGGCAGGAAAAACTGTTTTTT,CATSRDRAGQEKLFF
TRBD1,TRBJ2-7,TRBV29-1,.,TGCAGCGTCGGTTTTACCGACAGGGGTTACTACGAGCAGTACTTC,CSVGFTDRGYYEQYF
.,TRBJ2-7,TRBV7-9,.,TGTGCCAGCGGCAAGACAGATCCCCGGGAGCAGTACTTC,CASGKTDPREQYF
TRBD1,TRBJ2-1,TRBV6-4,.,TGTGCCAGCAGTGCAGAAGGGGGCGGTGAGCAGTTCTTC,CASSAEGGGEQFF
TRBD2,TRBJ2-2,TRBV5-4,few,TGTGCCAGCAGCTTGGTACTAGCGGGAGACACCGGGGAGCTGTTTTTT,CASSLVLAGDTGELFF
.,TRBJ2-7,TRBV29-1,few,TGCAGCGTTGAAGGGGAGACAAACTACGAGCAGTACTTC,CSVEGETNYEQYF
TRBD1,TRBJ2-7,TRBV14,few,TGTGCCAGCAGCCCACCGGGACAGTTCTCCTACGAGCAGTACTTC,CASSPPGQFSYEQYF
TRBD1,TRBJ1-2,TRBV6-5,.,TGTGCCAGCAGGATGGGACAGTTTTATGGCTACACCTTC,CASRMGQFYGYTF
.,TRBJ2-1,TRBV9,.,TGTGCCAGCAGCGTTTCTGCGCAACCCGAGCAGTTCTTC,CASSVSAQPEQFF
TRBD1,TRBJ1-2,TRBV18,.,TGTGCCAGCCGTCACCCAGGGGGACCTGGCTATGGCTACACCTTC,CASRHPGGPGYGYTF
TRBD2,TRBJ2-1,TRBV7-2,.,TGTGCCAGCAGCTTAGCCCCACTAGCGGGATACAATGAGCAGTTCTTC,CASSLAPLAGYNEQFF
TRBD1,TRBJ2-2,TRBV9,few,TGTGCCAGCAGCCCACGCGGGACAGGGAGAGAGACCGGGGAGCTGTTTTTT,CASSPRGTGRETGELFF
TRBD2,TRBJ2-1,TRBV5-6,.,TGTGCCAGCAGCCGGTCCCCCCTTAGCGGGGGATACAATGAGCAGTTCTTC,CASSRSPLSGGYNEQFF
TRBD1,TRBJ1-2,TRBV5-4,.,TGTGCCAGCAGCTTTGACAGGGGGCGCATCCCCTATGGCTACACCTTC,CASSFDRGRIPYGYTF
.,TRBJ1-1,TRBV5-1,few,TGCGCCAGCAGCGGGGGCAGGGGCGTAGGCACTGAAGCTTTCTTT,CASSGGRGVGTEAFF
.,TRBJ1-5,TRBV5-1,few,TGCGCCAGCAGCTTGGGAGGGTTCCGGCAGCCCCAGCATTTT,CASSLGGFRQPQHF
TRBD2,TRBJ2-7,TRBV9,.,TGTGCCAGCAGCGTAGCTCCACTAGCGGGAGCCTACGAGCAGTACTTC,CASSVAPLAGAYEQYF
TRBD1,TRBJ2-7,TRBV13,few,TGTGCCAGCAGTTACAGGGGGCTCTACGAGCAGTACTTC,CASSYRGLYEQYF
.,TRBJ2-5,TRBV5-1,.,TGCGCCAGCAGCGTCGGTCGGGGGGCAAGGGAAGAGACCCAGTACTTC,CASSVGRGAREETQYF
TRBD1,TRBJ1-2,TRBV27,.,TGTGCCAGCAGTCCGAGGACAGGGGAAAATGGCTACACCTTC,CASSPRTGENGYTF
TRBD2,TRBJ2-1,TRBV25-1,.,TGTGCCAGCAGCCTTAGGACTAGCGGGAATGAGCAGTTCTTC,CASSLRTSGNEQFF